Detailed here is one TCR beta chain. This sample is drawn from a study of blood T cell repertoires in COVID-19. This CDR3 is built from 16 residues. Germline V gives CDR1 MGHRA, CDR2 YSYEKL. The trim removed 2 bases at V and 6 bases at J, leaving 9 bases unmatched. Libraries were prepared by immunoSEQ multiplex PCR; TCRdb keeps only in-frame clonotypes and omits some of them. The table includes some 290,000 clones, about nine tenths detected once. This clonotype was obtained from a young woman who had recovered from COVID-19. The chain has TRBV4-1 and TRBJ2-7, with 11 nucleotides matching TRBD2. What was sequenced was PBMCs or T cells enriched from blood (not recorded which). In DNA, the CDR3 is TGCGCCAGCAGCCAAAGTCTACTAGCGGGAGAGGCCGAGCAGTACTTC. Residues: CASSQSLLAGEAEQYF.